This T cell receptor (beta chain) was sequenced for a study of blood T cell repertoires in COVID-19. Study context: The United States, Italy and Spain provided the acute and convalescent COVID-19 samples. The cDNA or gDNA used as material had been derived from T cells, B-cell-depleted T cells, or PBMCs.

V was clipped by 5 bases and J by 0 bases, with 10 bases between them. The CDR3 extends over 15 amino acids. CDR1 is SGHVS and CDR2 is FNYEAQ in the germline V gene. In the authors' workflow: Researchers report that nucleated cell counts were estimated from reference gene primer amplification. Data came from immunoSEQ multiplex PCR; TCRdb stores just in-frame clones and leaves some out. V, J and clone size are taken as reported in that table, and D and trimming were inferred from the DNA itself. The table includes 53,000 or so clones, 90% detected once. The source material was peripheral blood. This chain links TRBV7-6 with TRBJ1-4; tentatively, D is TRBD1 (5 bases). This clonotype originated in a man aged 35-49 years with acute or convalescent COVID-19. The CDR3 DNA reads TGTGCCAGCAGCGGAAGGGGTGCAACTAATGAAAAACTGTTTTTT. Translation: CASSGRGATNEKLFF.